The present TCR beta chain was sequenced within a study of control samples from healthy donors and cancer patients. Using immunoSEQ multiplex PCR, the repertoire was profiled, and TCRdb retains in-frame clones only, with some absent. The profile shows about 170,000 clones, 75% to 95% of them singletons. After removal of 0 bases from V and 7 bases from J, the junction contained 5 bases not matched to a gene. From germline, CDR1 is MNHEY and CDR2 SVGEGT. The CDR3 covers 14 residues. The clonotype was recovered from a woman in her 30s in good health. The sample was blood. This chain uses TRBV6-2 or TRBV6-3 with TRBJ1-1; 7 nucleotides match TRBD1. CDR3 bases: TGTGCCAGCAGTTACTCGATTCAGGGGGGTGAAGCTTTCTTT. Translation: CASSYSIQGGEAFF.